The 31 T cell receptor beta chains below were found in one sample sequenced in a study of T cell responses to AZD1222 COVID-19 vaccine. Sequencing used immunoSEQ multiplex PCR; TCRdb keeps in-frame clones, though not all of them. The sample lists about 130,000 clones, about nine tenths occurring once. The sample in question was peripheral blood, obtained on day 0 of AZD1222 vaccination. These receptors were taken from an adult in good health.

Here the CDR3 DNA reads TGTGCCAGCTCCCCCGCGGGGAGGAGACACGAGCAGTACTTC. It translates to CASSPAGRRHEQYF. V gene TRBV18 combines with J gene TRBJ2-7, with a weak D call TRBD2 (6 bases). CDR3 length: 14 amino acids. Germline-derived CDR1 and CDR2 are KGHSH and LQKENI. Trimming pared 6 bases from V and 5 bases from J, leaving 17 bases between.

This CDR3 reads CASSLGLWGSSPLHF. The CDR3 DNA follows: TGTGCCAGCAGCTTAGGGCTGTGGGGGTCCTCACCCCTCCACTTT. The chain uses TRBV11-2 and TRBJ1-6; a weak D match, TRBD1 (5 bases). The CDR3 length is 15 residues. The V gene's germline CDR1 is SGHAT and CDR2 FQNNGV. V was shortened by 1 base and J by 10 bases, with 14 bases between the two germline ends.

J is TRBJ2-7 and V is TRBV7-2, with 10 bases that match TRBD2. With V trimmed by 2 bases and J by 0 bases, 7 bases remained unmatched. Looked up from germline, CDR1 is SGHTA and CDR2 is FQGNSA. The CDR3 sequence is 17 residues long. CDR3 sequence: CASSLSGGATRSYEQYF. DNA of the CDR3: TGTGCCAGCAGCTTAAGCGGGGGGGCTACCCGCTCCTACGAGCAGTACTTC.

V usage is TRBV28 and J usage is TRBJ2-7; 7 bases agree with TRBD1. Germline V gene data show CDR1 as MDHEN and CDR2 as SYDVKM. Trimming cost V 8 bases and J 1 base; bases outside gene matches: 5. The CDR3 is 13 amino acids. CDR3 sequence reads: CASGVGQSYEQYF. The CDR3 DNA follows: TGTGCCAGCGGTGTGGGACAGTCCTACGAGCAGTACTTC.

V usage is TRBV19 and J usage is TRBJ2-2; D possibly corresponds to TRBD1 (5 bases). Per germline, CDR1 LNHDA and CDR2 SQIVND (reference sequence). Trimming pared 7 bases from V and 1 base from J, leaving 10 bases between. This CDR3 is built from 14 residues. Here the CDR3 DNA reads TGTGCCAGTAAAGGGCAGGGGAACACCGGGGAGCTGTTTTTT. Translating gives CASKGQGNTGELFF.

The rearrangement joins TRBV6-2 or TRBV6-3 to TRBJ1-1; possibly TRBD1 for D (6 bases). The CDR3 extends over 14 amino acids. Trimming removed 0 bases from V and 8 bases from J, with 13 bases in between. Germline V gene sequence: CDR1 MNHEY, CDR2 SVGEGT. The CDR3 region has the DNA TGTGCCAGCAGTTACTCGATAATAGGACAGGAAGCTTTCTTT. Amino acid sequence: CASSYSIIGQEAFF.

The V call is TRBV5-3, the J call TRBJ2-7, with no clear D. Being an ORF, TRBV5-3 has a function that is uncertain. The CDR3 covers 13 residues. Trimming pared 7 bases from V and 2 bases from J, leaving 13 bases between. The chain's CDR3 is CARHAGFPYEQYF. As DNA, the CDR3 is TGTGCCAGACACGCCGGGTTTCCCTACGAGCAGTACTTC.

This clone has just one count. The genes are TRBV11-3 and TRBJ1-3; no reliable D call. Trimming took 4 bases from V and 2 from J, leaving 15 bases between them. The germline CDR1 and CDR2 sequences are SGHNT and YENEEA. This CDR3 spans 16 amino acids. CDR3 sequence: CASSYPRRIPGNTIYF. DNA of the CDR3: TGTGCCAGCAGCTACCCCAGAAGGATCCCTGGAAACACCATATATTTT. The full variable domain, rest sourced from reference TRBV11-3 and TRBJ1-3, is EAGVVQSPRYKIIEKKQPVAFWCNPISGHNTLYWYLQNLGQGPELLIRYENEEAVDDSQLPKDRFSAERLKGVDSTLKIQPAELGDSAVYLCASSYPRRIPGNTIYFGEGSWLTVV.

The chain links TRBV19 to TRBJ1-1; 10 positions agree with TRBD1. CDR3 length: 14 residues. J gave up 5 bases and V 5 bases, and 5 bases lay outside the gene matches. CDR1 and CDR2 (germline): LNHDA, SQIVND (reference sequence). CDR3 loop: CASSETGGLTEAFF. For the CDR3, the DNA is TGTGCCAGTAGTGAGACAGGGGGCTTGACTGAAGCTTTCTTT.

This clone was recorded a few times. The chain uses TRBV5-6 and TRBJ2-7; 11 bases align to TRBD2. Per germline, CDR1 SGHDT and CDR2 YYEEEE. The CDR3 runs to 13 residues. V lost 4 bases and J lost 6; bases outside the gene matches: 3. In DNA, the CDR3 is TGTGCCAGCAGCGCGACTAGCGGGGCCGAGCAGTACTTC. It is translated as CASSATSGAEQYF.

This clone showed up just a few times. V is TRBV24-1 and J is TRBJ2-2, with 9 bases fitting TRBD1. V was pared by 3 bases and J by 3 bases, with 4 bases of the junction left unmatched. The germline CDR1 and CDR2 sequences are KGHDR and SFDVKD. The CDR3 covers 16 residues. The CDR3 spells CATSDTDRGDTGELFF. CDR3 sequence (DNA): TGTGCCACCAGTGATACTGACAGGGGGGACACCGGGGAGCTGTTTTTT.

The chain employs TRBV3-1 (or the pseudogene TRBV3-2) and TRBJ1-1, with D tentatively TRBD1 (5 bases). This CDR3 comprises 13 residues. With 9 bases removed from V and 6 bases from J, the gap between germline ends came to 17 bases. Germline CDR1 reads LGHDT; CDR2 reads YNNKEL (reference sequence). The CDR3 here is CASSWGENAEAFF. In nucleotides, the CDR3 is TGTGCCAGTAGCTGGGGGGAAAATGCTGAAGCTTTCTTT.

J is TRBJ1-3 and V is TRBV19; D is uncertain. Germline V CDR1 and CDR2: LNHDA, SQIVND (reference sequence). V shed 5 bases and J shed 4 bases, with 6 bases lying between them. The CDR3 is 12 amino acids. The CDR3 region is CASSPRGNTIYF. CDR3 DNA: TGTGCCAGTAGTCCCAGGGGAAACACCATATATTTT. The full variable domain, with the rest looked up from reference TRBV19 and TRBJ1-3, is DGGITQSPKYLFRKEGQNVTLSCEQNLNHDAMYWYRQDPGQGLRLIYYSQIVNDFQKGDIAEGYSVSREKKESFPLTVTSAQKNPTAFYLCASSPRGNTIYFGEGSWLTVV.

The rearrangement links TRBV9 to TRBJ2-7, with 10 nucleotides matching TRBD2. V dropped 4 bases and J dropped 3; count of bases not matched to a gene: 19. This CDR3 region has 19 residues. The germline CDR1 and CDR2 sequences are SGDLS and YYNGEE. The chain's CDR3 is CASSPRGTSGTGKSYEQYF. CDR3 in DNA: TGTGCCAGCAGCCCAAGAGGTACTAGCGGGACAGGCAAAAGCTACGAGCAGTACTTC.

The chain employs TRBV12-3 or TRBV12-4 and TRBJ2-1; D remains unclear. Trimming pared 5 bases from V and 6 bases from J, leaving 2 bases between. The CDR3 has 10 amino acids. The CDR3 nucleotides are TGTGCCAGCAGTCCCAATGAGCAGTTCTTC. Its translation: CASSPNEQFF.

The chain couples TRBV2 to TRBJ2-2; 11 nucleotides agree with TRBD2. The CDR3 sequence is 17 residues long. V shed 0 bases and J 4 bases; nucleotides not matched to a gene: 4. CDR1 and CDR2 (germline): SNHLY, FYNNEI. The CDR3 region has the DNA TGTGCCAGCAGTGAAGCCCCACTAGCGGGGGTCACCGGGGAGCTGTTTTTT. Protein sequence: CASSEAPLAGVTGELFF.

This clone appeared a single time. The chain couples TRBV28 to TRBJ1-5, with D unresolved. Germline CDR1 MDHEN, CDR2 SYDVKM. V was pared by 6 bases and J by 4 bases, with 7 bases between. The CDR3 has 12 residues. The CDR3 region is CASRQTNQPQHF. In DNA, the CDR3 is TGTGCCAGCAGACAGACTAATCAGCCCCAGCATTTT.

CDR3 DNA sequence: TGTGCCTGGAGTGGAATCACTTACGAGCAGTACTTC. This translates into CAWSGITYEQYF. The chain employs TRBV30 and TRBJ2-7; D remains unclear. The CDR3 has 12 residues. V dropped 1 base and J dropped 4 bases, with 8 bases sitting between them. Germline lookup yields CDR1 GTSNPN and CDR2 SVGIG (reference sequence).

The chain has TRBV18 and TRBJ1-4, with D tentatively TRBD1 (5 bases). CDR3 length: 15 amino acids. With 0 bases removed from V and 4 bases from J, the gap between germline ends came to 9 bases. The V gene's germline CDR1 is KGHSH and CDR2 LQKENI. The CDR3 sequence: CASSPPTDSNEKLFF. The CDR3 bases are TGTGCCAGCTCACCACCAACAGACAGTAATGAAAAACTGTTTTTT.

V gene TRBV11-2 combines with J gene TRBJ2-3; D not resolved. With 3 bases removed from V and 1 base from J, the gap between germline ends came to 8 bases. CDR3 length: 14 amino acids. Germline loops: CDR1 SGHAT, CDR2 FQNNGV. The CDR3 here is CASSFLGGTDTQYF. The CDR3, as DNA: TGTGCCAGCAGCTTCCTCGGCGGCACAGATACGCAGTATTTT.

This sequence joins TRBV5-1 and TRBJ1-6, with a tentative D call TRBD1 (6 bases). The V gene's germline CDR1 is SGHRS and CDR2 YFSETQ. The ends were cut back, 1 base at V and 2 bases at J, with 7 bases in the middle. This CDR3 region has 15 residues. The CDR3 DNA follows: TGCGCCAGCAGCTTGACAGGGACCTATAATTCACCCCTCCACTTT. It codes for CASSLTGTYNSPLHF.

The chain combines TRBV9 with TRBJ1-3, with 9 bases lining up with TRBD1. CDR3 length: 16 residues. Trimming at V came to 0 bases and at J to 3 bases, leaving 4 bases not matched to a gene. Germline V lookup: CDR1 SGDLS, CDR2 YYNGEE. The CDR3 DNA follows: TGTGCCAGCAGCGTAGGGGGACAGGGTTTTGGAAACACCATATATTTT. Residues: CASSVGGQGFGNTIYF. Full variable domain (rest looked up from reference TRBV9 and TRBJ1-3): DSGVTQTPKHLITATGQRVTLRCSPRSGDLSVYWYQQSLDQGLQFLIQYYNGEERAKGNILERFSAQQFPDLHSELNLSSLELGDSALYFCASSVGGQGFGNTIYFGEGSWLTVV.

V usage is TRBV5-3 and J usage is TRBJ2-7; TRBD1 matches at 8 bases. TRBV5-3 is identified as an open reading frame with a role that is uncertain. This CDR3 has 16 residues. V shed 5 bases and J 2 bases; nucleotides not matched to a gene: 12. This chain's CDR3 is CARSYRKRTGPYEQYF. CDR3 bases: TGTGCCAGAAGTTATCGCAAAAGGACAGGGCCCTACGAGCAGTACTTC.

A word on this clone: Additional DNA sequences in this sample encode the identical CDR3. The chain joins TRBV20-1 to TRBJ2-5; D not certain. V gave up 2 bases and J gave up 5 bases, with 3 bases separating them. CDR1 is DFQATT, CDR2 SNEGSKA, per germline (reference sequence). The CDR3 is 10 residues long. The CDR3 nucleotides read TGCAGTGCTAGACAGGAGACCCAGTACTTC. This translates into CSARQETQYF.

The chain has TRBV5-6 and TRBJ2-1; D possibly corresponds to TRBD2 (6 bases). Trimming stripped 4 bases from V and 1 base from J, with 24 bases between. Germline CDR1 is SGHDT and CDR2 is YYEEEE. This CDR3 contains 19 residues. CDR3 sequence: CASSPLSPGGRASYNEQFF. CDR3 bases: TGTGCCAGCAGCCCACTTTCCCCCGGGGGTCGGGCGTCCTACAATGAGCAGTTCTTC.

The CDR3 bases are TGTGCCAGCAATGTTGGGGGCTCCTATAATTCACCCCTCCACTTT. Protein sequence: CASNVGGSYNSPLHF. This chain uses TRBV2 with TRBJ1-6; perhaps TRBD1 as D (5 bases). V was trimmed by 7 bases and J by 0 bases, leaving 10 bases between them. The CDR3 loop spans 15 amino acids. The V gene's germline CDR1 is SNHLY and CDR2 FYNNEI.

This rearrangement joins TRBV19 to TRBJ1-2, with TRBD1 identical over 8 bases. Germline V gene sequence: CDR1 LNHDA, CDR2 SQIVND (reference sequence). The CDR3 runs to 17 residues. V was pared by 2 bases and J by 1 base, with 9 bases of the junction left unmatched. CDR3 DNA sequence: TGTGCCAGTAGTATACGTCTGGGACAGGAAGTTAACTATGGCTACACCTTC. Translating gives CASSIRLGQEVNYGYTF.

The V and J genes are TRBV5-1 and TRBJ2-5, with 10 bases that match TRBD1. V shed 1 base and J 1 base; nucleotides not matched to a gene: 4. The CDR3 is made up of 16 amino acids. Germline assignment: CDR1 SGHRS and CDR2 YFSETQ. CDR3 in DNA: TGCGCCAGCAGCTTGTCGGGACAGGGGTCCCAAGAGACCCAGTACTTC. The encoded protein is CASSLSGQGSQETQYF.

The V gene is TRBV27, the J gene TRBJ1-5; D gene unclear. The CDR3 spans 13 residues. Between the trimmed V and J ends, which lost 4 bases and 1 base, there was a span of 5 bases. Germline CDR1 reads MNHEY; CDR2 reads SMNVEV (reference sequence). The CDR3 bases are TGTGCCAGCAGTTGGCAGAGCAATCAGCCCCAGCATTTT. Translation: CASSWQSNQPQHF.

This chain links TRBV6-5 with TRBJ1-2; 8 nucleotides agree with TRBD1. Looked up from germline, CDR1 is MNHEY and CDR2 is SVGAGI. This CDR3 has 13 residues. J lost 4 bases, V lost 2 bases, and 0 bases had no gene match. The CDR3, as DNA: TGTGCCAGCAGTTACCAGGGGGCCTATGGCTACACCTTC. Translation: CASSYQGAYGYTF.

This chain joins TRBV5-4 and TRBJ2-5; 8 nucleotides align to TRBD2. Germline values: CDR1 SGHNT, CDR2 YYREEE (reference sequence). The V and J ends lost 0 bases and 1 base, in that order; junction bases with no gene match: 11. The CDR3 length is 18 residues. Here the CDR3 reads CASSLGLGAGGSQETQYF. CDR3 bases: TGTGCCAGCAGCTTGGGCTTGGGGGCGGGGGGATCCCAAGAGACCCAGTACTTC.